The rows below give T cell receptor beta chains drawn from one sample of a study of T cell responses to AZD1222 COVID-19 vaccine. Assay used: immunoSEQ multiplex PCR; TCRdb lists only in-frame clones, some missing. Among approximately 93,000 clones listed, roughly nine tenths were seen once. Sequencing used peripheral blood, obtained 28 days after the second AZD1222 dose. All receptors derive from an adult who received the AZD1222 COVID-19 vaccine. Each CDR3 is given with its conserved first and last residue. The order of the fields is clone size, J gene, V gene, CDR3 protein. Clone size is not always given. Where it is, it says once, few, many or a class for expanded clones.

once TRBJ2-7 TRBV2 CASSENSGSSYEQYF
- TRBJ1-5 TRBV6-2/TRBV6-3 CASSYPTEGNQPQHF
once TRBJ1-1 TRBV5-4 CASSISGGLSHAEAFF
once TRBJ2-5 TRBV4-2 CASSQGRGLETQYF
- TRBJ1-5 TRBV15 CATSRDRGGQPQHF
- TRBJ1-5 TRBV5-6 CASSLLGAQHHSNQPQHF
- TRBJ1-1 TRBV19 CASTLPGQGSGTEAFF
- TRBJ1-2 TRBV4-2 CASSQDTGTGINYGYTF
- TRBJ2-5 TRBV13 CASSPQETQYF
- TRBJ1-5 TRBV12-3/TRBV12-4 CASSPSPNQPQHF
few TRBJ1-2 TRBV27 CASSLIRDGGYTF
- TRBJ2-3 TRBV3-1/TRBV3-2 CASSQDTGLASDTQYF
few TRBJ2-1 TRBV28 CASSPKAGTQFF
once TRBJ1-3 TRBV7-2 CASSFGASSGNTIYF
- TRBJ1-5 TRBV5-6 CASSGGQGSQPQHF
- TRBJ1-6 TRBV5-6 CASSFATSRNSPLHF
- TRBJ2-1 TRBV4-1 CASSQDPGLEQFF
- TRBJ2-1 TRBV3-1/TRBV3-2 CASSQDTPGLRVFF
- TRBJ1-5 TRBV6-6 CASSYPQGPRPQHF
- TRBJ1-2 TRBV6-5 CASRPRDRGFGGYTF
- TRBJ2-3 TRBV4-2 CASSQDSGGPDTQYF
- TRBJ2-7 TRBV4-2 CASSQEYAEAYEQYF
few TRBJ2-5 TRBV4-1 CASSQALTSGGETQYF
- TRBJ1-1 TRBV15 CATSRGWTGGKSEAFF
- TRBJ2-7 TRBV3-1/TRBV3-2 CASSQECWERGHSYEQYF
- TRBJ2-1 TRBV30 CAWAGGSNKQFF
- TRBJ1-2 TRBV7-2 CASSSPTGRLNYGYTF
- TRBJ2-1 TRBV7-9 CASSFAEGANEQFF
- TRBJ1-4 TRBV4-2 CASSQDRRTNEKLFF
- TRBJ1-1 TRBV2 CASSGAWTTLNTEAFF
- TRBJ1-1 TRBV5-4 CASYRQGTDTEAFF
- TRBJ2-7 TRBV5-1 CASGPGQPYEQYF
- TRBJ1-3 TRBV9 CASSVDTGAGNTIYF
- TRBJ1-3 TRBV4-1 CASSQGSWESGNTIYF
- TRBJ1-2 TRBV6-5 CASSYGGVGGYTF
- TRBJ1-1 TRBV6-5 CASSPTGTDTEAFF
once TRBJ1-1 TRBV18 CASSPPGQVKNTEAFF
- TRBJ2-4 TRBV4-1 CASSAQGGAKNIQYF
- TRBJ1-6 TRBV9 CASSVEGVSPLHF
- TRBJ2-7 TRBV25-1 CASSDSMIYEQYF
- TRBJ2-3 TRBV3-1/TRBV3-2 CASSQDIGQGTDTQYF
- TRBJ2-7 TRBV4-3 CASSQRWALAGVEHEQYF
- TRBJ2-1 TRBV27 CASSFGLAGGLNEQFF
- TRBJ2-5 TRBV7-3 CASSYTGRLETQYF
- TRBJ2-1 TRBV10-3 CAIRRLAGGYNEQFF
- TRBJ1-5 TRBV6-1 CASSEGVLGYSNQPQHF
- TRBJ1-1 TRBV12-3/TRBV12-4 CASTRWSTEAFF
- TRBJ2-7 TRBV5-4 CASSPTGDSSYEQYF
- TRBJ2-7 TRBV11-1 CASSLGHNYEQYF
- TRBJ1-1 TRBV3-1/TRBV3-2 CASSQVTGGSEAFF
few TRBJ1-5 TRBV19 CASSIWDTNQPQHF
- TRBJ1-5 TRBV21-1 CASSKARNRDRDQPQHF
- TRBJ1-5 TRBV12-3/TRBV12-4 CASSQNSNQPQHF
- TRBJ1-5 TRBV4-1 CASSPYEASQPQHF
few TRBJ2-7 TRBV5-4 CASSLEVGTYEQYF
few TRBJ2-7 TRBV11-2 CASSRGTEDYEQYF
- TRBJ1-1 TRBV10-2 CASSEGYRATEAFF